This T cell receptor (beta chain) was documented in a study of cytomegalovirus exposure and HLA in healthy donors. Study summary: Among the roughly 400 genotyped donors, about 81% were placed in the Caucasian-associated ancestry cluster. Study-level results: Because they were indistinguishable, some V segments, including TRBV6-2 and TRBV6-3, were excluded. One variant, a missense change in DCLRE1C, was linked in a later analysis to TCR beta V- and J-gene trimming. Usually a TCR sequence was rare, but some public TCRs were found in many donors.

The germline CDR1 and CDR2 sequences are MNHNY and SVGAGI (reference sequence). Trimming removed 5 bases from V and 5 bases from J; junction bases left unmatched: 3. The CDR3 is 14 residues long. As to this clone: Its antigen is currently unknown.

A multiplex PCR was run with 60 Vbeta primers and 13 Jbeta primers. Data came from immunoSEQ multiplex PCR; TCRdb stores just in-frame clones and leaves some out. The table includes 70,000 to 95,000 clones, 80% detected once. Input material: PBMCs. This rearrangement joins TRBV6-6 to TRBJ1-5; 10 nucleotides align to TRBD1. This TCR was recovered from a man younger than 35 in good health and CMV-seronegative. CDR3 DNA: TGTGCCAGCAGTCAAGGGACAGGGGATCAGCCCCAGCATTTT. Protein: CASSQGTGDQPQHF.